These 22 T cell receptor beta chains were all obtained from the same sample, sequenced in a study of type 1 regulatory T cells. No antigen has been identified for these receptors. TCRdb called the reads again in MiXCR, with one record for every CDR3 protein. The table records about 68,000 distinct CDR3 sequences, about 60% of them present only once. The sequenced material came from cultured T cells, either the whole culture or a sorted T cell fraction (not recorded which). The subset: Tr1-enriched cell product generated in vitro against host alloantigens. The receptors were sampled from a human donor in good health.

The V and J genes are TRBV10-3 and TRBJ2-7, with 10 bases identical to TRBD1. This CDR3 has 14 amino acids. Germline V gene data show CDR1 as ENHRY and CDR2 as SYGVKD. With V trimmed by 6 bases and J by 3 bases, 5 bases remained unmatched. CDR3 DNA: TGTGCCATCAGGAGCCGGGACAGGGGCTACGAGCAGTACTTC. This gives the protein CAIRSRDRGYEQYF.

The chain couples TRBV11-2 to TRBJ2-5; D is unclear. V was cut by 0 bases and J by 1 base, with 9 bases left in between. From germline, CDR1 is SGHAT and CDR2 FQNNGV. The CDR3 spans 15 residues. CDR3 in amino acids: CASSLDQAAQETQYF. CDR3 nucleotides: TGTGCCAGCAGCTTAGATCAGGCAGCCCAAGAGACCCAGTACTTC.

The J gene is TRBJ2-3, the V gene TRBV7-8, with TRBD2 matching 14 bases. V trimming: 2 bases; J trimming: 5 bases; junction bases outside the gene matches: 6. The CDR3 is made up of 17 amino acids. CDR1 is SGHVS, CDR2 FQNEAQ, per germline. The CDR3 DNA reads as TGTGCCAGCAGCTTATCCGGGACTAGCGGGGGCCAAGATACGCAGTATTTT. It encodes CASSLSGTSGGQDTQYF.

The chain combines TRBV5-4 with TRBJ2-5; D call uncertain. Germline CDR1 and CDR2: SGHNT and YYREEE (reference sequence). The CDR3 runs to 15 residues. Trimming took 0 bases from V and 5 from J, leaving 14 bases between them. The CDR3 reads CASSLGGQVDETQYF. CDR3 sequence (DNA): TGTGCCAGCAGCTTGGGCGGCCAGGTCGATGAGACCCAGTACTTC.

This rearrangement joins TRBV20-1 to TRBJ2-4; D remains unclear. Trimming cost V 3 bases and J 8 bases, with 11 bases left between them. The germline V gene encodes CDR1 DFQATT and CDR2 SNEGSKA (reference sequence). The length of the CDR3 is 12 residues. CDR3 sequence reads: CSARKAADIQYF. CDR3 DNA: TGCAGTGCTAGGAAGGCCGCTGACATTCAGTACTTC.

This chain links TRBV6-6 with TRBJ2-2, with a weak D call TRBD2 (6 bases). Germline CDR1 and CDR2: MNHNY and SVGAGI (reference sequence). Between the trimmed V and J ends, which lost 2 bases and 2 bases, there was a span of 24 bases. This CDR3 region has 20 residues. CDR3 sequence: CASSYRNSGMPQRNTGELFF. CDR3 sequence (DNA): TGTGCCAGCAGTTACCGGAATAGCGGAATGCCCCAAAGAAACACCGGGGAGCTGTTTTTT.

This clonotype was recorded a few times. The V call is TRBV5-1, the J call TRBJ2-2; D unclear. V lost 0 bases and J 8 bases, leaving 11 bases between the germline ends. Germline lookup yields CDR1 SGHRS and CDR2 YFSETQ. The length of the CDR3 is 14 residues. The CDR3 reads CASSLERVPGELFF. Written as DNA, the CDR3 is TGCGCCAGCAGCTTGGAGAGAGTCCCAGGGGAGCTGTTTTTT.

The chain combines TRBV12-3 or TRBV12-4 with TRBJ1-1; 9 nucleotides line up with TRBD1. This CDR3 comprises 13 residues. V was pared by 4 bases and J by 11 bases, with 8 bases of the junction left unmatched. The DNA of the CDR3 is TGTGCCAGCAGTTACGGGACAGGGAGGGACGCTTTCTTT. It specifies CASSYGTGRDAFF.

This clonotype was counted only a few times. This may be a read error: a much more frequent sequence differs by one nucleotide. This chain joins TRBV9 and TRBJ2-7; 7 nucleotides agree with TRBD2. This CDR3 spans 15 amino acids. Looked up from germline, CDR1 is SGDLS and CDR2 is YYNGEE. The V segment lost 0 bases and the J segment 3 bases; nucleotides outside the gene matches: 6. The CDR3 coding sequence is TGTGCCAGCAGCGTAGAGGCCTGGGGGGGCTACGAGCAGTACTTC. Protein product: CASSVEAWGGYEQYF.

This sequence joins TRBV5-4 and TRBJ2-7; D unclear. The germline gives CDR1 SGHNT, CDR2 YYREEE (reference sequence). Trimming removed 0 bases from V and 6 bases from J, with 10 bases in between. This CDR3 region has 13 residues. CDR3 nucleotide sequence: TGTGCCAGCAGCTTGGATCGGCTGGGCGAGCAGTACTTC. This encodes CASSLDRLGEQYF.

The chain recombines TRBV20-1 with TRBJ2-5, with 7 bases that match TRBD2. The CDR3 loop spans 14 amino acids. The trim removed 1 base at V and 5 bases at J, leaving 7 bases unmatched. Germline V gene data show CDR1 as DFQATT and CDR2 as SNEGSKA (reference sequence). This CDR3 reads CSARVGAGIETQYF. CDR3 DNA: TGCAGTGCTAGAGTTGGAGCGGGAATTGAGACCCAGTACTTC.

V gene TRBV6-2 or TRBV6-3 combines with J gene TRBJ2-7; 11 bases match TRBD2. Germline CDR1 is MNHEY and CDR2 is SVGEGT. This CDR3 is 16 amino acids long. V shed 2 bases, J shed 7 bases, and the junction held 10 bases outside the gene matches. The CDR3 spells CASSYSASGRRWEQYF. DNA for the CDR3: TGTGCCAGCAGTTACAGCGCTAGCGGGAGGCGATGGGAGCAGTACTTC.

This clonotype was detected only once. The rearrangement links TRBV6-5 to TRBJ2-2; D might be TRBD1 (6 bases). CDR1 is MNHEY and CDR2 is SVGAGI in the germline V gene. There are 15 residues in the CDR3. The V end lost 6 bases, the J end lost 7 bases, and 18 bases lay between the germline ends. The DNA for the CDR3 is TGTGCCAGCAGCCAAGAACGAGGGGGAGTCGGGGAGCTGTTTTTT. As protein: CASSQERGGVGELFF.

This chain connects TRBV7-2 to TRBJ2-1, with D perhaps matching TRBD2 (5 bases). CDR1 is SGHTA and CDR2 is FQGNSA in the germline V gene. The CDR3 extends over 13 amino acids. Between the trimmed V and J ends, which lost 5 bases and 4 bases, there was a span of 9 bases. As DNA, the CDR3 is TGTGCCAGCAGCCCGGGATTTTACAATGAGCAGTTCTTC. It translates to CASSPGFYNEQFF.

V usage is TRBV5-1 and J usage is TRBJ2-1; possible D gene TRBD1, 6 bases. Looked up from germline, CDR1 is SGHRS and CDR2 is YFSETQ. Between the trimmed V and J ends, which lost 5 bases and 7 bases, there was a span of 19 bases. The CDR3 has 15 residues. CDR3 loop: CASRSGTMGGNEQFF. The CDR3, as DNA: TGCGCCAGCAGGTCCGGGACAATGGGCGGGAATGAGCAGTTCTTC.

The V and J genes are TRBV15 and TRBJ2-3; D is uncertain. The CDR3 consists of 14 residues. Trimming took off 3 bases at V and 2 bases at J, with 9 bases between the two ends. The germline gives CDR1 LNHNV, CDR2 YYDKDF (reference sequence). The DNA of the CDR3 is TGTGCCACCAGCAGGCAGCTGGCCACAGATACGCAGTATTTT. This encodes CATSRQLATDTQYF.

This chain's CDR3 is CASSYSRVNRANYGYTF. In DNA, the CDR3 is TGTGCCAGCAGTTACTCTAGGGTGAACAGGGCAAACTATGGCTACACCTTC. This sequence joins TRBV6-5 and TRBJ1-2; tentatively, D is TRBD1 (6 bases). CDR1 is MNHEY and CDR2 is SVGAGI in the germline V gene. CDR3 size: 17 residues. V dropped 0 bases and J dropped 2 bases, with 16 bases sitting between them.

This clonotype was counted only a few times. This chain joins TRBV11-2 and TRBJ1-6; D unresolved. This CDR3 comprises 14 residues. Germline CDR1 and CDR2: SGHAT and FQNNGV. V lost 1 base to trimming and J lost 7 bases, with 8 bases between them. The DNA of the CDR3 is TGTGCCAGCAGCTTAGGAAGGACGAATTCACCCCTCCACTTT. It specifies CASSLGRTNSPLHF.

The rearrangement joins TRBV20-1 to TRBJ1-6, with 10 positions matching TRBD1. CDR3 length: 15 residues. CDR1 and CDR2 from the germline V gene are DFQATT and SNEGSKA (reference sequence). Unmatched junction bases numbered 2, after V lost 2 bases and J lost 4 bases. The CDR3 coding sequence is TGCAGTGCTAGACCGGGACAGGGGTATAATTCACCCCTCCACTTT. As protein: CSARPGQGYNSPLHF.

CDR3 amino acids: CASSERVSNQPQHF. The CDR3 region has the DNA TGCGCCAGCAGTGAACGGGTTAGCAATCAGCCCCAGCATTTT. The gene calls are TRBV10-2 and TRBJ1-5; D ambiguous. The germline V gene has CDR1 WSHSY and CDR2 SAAADI. The ends were cut back, 3 bases at V and 0 bases at J, with 6 bases in the middle. This CDR3 has 14 residues.

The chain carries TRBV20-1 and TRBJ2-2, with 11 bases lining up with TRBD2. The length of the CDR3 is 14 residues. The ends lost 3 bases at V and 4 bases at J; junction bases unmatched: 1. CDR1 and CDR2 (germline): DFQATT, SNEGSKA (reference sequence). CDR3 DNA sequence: TGCAGTGCTAGTAGCGGGAGGGGCACCGGGGAGCTGTTTTTT. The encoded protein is CSASSGRGTGELFF.

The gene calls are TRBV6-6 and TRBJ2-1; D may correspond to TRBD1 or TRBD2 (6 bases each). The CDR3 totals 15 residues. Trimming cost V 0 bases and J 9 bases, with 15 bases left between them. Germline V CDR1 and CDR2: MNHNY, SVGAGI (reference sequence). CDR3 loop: CASSYSRFGGGEQFF. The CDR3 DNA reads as TGTGCCAGCAGTTACTCGAGGTTCGGGGGCGGTGAGCAGTTCTTC.